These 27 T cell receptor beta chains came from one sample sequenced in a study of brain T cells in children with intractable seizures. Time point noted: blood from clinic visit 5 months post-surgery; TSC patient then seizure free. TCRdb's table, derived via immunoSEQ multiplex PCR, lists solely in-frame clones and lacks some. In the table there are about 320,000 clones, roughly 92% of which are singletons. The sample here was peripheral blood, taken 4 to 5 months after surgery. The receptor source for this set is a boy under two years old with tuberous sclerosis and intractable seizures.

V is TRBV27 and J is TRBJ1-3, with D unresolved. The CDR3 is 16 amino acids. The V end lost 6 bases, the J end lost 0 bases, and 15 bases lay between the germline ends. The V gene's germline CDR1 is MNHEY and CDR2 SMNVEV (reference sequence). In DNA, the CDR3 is TGTGCCAGCAGGCTCTCGGCGGCGGCCTCTGGAAACACCATATATTTT. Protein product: CASRLSAAASGNTIYF.

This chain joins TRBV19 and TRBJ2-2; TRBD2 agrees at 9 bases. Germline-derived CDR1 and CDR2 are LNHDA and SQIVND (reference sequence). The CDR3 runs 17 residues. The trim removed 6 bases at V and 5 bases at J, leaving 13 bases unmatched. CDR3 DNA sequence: TGTGCCAGTAGCGTGCAAGCGGGGGGAATGGGGACCGGGGAGCTGTTTTTT. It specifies CASSVQAGGMGTGELFF.

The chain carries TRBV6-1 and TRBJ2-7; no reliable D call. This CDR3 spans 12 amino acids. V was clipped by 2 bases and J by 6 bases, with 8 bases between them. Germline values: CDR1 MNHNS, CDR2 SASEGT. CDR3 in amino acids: CASSENKGEQYF. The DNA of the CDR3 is TGTGCCAGCAGTGAAAACAAAGGCGAGCAGTACTTC.

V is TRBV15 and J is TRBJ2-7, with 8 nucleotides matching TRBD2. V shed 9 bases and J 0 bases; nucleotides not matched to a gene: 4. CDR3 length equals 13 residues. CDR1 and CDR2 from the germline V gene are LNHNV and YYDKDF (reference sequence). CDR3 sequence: CATSGTSSYEQYF. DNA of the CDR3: TGTGCCACAAGTGGGACTAGCTCCTACGAGCAGTACTTC.

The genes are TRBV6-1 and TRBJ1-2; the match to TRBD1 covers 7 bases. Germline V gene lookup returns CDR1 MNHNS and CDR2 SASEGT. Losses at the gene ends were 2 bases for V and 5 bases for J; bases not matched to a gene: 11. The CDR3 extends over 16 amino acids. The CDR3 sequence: CASSEMPSTGWYGYTF. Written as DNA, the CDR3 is TGTGCCAGCAGTGAAATGCCCTCGACAGGGTGGTATGGCTACACCTTC.

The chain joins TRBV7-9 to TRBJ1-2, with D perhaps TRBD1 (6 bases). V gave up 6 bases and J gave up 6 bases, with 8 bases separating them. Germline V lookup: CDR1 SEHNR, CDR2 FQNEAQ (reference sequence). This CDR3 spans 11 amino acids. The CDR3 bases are TGTGCCAGCAGTCAGGGGAATGGCTACACCTTC. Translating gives CASSQGNGYTF.

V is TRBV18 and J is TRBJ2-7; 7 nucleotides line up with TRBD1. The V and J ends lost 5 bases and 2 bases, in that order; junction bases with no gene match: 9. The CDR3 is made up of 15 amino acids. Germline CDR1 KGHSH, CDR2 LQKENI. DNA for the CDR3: TGTGCCAGCTCAACTCCGGGACAGCCAACCTACGAGCAGTACTTC. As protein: CASSTPGQPTYEQYF. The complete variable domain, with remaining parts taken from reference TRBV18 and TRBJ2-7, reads NAGVMQNPRHLVRRRGQEARLRCSPMKGHSHVYWYRQLPEEGLKFMVYLQKENIIDESGMPKERFSAEFPKEGPSILRIQQVVRGDSAAYFCASSTPGQPTYEQYFGPGTRLTVT.

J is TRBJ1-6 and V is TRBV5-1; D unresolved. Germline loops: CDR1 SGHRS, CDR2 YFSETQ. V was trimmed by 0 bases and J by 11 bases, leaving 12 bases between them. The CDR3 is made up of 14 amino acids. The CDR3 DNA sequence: TGCGCCAGCAGCTTGGGACATGGGAATCCACCCCTCCACTTT. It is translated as CASSLGHGNPPLHF.

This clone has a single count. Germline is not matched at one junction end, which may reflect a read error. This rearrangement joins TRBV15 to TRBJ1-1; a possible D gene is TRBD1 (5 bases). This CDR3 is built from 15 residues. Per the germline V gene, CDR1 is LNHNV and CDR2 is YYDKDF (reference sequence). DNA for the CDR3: TGTGCCACCTGCAGCAATATGGGGGTGGAAACTGAAGCTTTCTTT. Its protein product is CATCSNMGVETEAFF.

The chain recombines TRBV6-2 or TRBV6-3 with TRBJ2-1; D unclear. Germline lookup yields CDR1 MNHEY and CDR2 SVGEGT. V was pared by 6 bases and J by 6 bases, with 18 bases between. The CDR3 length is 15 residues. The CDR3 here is CASSSDSTWANEQFF. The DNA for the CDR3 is TGTGCCAGCAGCAGCGACTCAACCTGGGCCAATGAGCAGTTCTTC.

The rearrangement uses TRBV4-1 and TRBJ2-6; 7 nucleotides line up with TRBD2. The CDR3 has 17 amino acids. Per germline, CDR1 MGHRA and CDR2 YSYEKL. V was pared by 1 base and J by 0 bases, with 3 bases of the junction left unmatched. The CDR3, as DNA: TGCGCCAGCAGCCAAGGAGGGACTATCTCTGGGGCCAACGTCCTGACTTTC. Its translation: CASSQGGTISGANVLTF.

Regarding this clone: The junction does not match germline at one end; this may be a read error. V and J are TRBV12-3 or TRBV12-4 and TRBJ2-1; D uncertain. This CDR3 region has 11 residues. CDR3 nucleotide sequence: TGTGCCAGCAGGTTAGGGTTCGAGCAGTTCTTC. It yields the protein CASRLGFEQFF.

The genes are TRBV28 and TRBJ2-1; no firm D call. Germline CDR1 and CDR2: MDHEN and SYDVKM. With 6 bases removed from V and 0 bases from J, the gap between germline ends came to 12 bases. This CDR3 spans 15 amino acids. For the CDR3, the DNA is TGTGCCAGCAGCCGGAACAGCTACTCCTACAATGAGCAGTTCTTC. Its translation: CASSRNSYSYNEQFF.

CDR3 protein: CSASRSTWGRGYQPQHF. CDR3 nucleotide sequence: TGCAGTGCTAGTCGAAGTACGTGGGGGCGTGGGTATCAGCCCCAGCATTTT. The chain links TRBV20-1 to TRBJ1-5, with D tentatively TRBD1 (6 bases). Trimming shortened V by 3 bases and J by 5 bases, and 23 bases separated the two germline ends. Per the germline V gene, CDR1 is DFQATT and CDR2 is SNEGSKA (reference sequence). The CDR3 sequence is 17 residues long.

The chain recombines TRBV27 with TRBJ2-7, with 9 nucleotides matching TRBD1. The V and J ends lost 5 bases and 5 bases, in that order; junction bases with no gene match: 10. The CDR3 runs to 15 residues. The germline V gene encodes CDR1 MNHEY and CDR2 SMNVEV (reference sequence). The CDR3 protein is CASSLLRDRVHEQYF. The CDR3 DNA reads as TGTGCCAGCAGTCTCCTCCGGGACAGGGTCCACGAGCAGTACTTC.

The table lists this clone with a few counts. The CDR3 coding sequence is TGTGCCTGGAGGGGGACTAGTCAGTTAAAGCAGTACTTC. It codes for CAWRGTSQLKQYF. V gene TRBV30 combines with J gene TRBJ2-7, with TRBD2 matching 8 bases. With V trimmed by 3 bases and J by 8 bases, 9 bases remained unmatched. The germline CDR1 and CDR2 sequences are GTSNPN and SVGIG (reference sequence). There are 13 residues in the CDR3.

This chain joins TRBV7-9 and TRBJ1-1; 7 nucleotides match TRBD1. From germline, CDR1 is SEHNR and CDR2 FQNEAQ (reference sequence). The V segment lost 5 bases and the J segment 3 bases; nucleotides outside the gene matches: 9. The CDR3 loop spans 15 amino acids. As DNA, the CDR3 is TGTGCCAGCAGCGGCTGGACAGGTTCTTACACTGAAGCTTTCTTT. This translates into CASSGWTGSYTEAFF.

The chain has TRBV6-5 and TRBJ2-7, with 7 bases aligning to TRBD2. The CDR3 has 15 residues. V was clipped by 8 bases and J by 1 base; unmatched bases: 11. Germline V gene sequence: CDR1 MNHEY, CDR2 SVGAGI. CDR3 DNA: TGTGCCAGCGATAAGATTGGGGGGGGATCCTACGAGCAGTACTTC. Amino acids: CASDKIGGGSYEQYF.

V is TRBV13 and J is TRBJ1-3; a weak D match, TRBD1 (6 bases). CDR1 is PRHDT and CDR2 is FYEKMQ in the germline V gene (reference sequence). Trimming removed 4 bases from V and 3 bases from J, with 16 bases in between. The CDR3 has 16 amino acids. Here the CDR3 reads CASSSGTKPLGNTIYF. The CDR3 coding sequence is TGTGCCAGCAGCTCCGGGACAAAACCCCTTGGAAACACCATATATTTT.

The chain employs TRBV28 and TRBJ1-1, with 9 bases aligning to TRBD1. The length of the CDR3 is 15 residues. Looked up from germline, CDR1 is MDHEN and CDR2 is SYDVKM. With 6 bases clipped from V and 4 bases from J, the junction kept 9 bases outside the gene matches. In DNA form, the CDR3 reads TGTGCCAGCAGCCTGGCGACAGGGGGAGGCACTGAAGCTTTCTTT. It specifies CASSLATGGGTEAFF. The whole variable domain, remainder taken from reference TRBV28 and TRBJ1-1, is DVKVTQSSRYLVKRTGEKVFLECVQDMDHENMFWYRQDPGLGLRLIYFSYDVKMKEKGDIPEGYSVSREKKERFSLILESASTNQTSMYLCASSLATGGGTEAFFGQGTRLTVV.

The CDR3 bases are TGTGCCTGGAGTCGGCAGGAGACCTACGAGCAGTACTTC. This sequence encodes CAWSRQETYEQYF. The chain carries TRBV30 and TRBJ2-7; D not resolved. The CDR3 has 13 amino acids. CDR1 is GTSNPN and CDR2 is SVGIG in the germline V gene (reference sequence). The V gene lost 2 bases and the J gene lost 2 bases, with 10 bases spanning the gap.

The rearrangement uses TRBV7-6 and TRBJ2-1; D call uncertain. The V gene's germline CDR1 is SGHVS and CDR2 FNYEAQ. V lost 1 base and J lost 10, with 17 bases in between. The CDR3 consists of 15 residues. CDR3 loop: CASSLEGYSSGEQFF. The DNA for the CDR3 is TGTGCCAGCAGCTTAGAAGGCTATTCGAGTGGAGAGCAGTTCTTC.

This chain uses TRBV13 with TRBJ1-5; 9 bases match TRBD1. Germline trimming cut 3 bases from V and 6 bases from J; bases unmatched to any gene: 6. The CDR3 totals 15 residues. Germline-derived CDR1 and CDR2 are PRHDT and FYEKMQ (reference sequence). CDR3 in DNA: TGTGCCAGCAGCTTTGGTACAGGGGGCAGTCAGCCCCAGCATTTT. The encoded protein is CASSFGTGGSQPQHF.

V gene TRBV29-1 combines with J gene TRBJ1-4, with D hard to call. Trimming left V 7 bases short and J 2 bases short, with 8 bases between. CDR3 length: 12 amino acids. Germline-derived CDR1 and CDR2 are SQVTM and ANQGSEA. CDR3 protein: CSARGTNEKLFF. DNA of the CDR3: TGCAGCGCTCGAGGGACTAATGAAAAACTGTTTTTT.

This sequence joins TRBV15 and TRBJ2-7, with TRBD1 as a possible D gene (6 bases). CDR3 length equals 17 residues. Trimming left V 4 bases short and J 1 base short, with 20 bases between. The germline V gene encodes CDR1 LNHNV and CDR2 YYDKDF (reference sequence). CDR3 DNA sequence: TGTGCCACCAGCAAAAAAACTGGGACACCTAGTTCCTACGAGCAGTACTTC. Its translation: CATSKKTGTPSSYEQYF.

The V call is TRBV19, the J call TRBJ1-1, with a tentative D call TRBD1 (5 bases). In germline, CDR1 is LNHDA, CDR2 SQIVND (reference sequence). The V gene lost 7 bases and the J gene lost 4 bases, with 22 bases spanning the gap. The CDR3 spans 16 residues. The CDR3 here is CASTPFVGEGVTEAFF. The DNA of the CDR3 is TGTGCCAGTACCCCCTTCGTGGGGGAGGGAGTCACTGAAGCTTTCTTT.

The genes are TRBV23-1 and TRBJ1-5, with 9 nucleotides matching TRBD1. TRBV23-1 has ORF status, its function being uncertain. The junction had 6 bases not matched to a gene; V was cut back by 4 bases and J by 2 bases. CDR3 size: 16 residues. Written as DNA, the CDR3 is TGCGCCAGCAGTCGAAGGACAGGGGTGGGCAATCAGCCCCAGCATTTT. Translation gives CASSRRTGVGNQPQHF.